Included here is one TCR beta chain sequence, with context. Assay: immunoSEQ multiplex PCR; the TCRdb copy retains only in-frame clones and omits some. Of tens of thousands of clones in the sample, 75% to 85% were seen once. These data originate in a study of radiotherapy plus CTLA-4 blockade in lung cancer. At the level of the study: For around 18% of patients, objective responses occurred, and approximately 30% had disease control.

V gave up 4 bases and J gave up 6 bases; unmatched junction bases: 7. CDR1 is KGHSH, CDR2 LQKENI, per germline. The CDR3 has 14 amino acids. This sequence originates from a human donor with non-small cell lung cancer that progressed on radiotherapy plus ipilimumab. This chain links TRBV18 with TRBJ1-2, with 8 bases lining up with TRBD1. The material sequenced was peripheral blood, taken from a patient treated with radiotherapy plus ipilimumab. The CDR3 region is CASSRTGLRDGYTF. CDR3 nucleotides: TGTGCCAGCTCACGGACAGGGCTACGGGATGGCTACACCTTC.